The T cell receptor beta chain described here comes from a study of blood T cell repertoires in COVID-19. Study background: Acute-phase and convalescent COVID-19 samples originated in the United States, Italy and Spain. Sample material is recorded as cDNA or gDNA derived from T cells, B-cell-depleted T cells, or PBMCs.

In the original workflow: Scientists estimated how many nucleated cells there were by amplifying reference gene primers. Profiled with immunoSEQ multiplex PCR; TCRdb holds only in-frame clones, not every one. The DNA was the basis for D and trimming; V, J and clone size are from that table. The data show 15,000 to 20,000 clones, 80% seen once. The CDR3 covers 12 residues. Germline loops: CDR1 SGHRS, CDR2 YFSETQ. Trimming pared 7 bases from V and 0 bases from J, leaving 7 bases between. The origin of this receptor is a man older than 75 with acute or convalescent COVID-19. Specimen: peripheral blood. The chain is built from TRBV5-1 and TRBJ1-2; D is uncertain. The CDR3 here is CASGQSNYGYTF. The DNA of the CDR3 is TGCGCCAGCGGCCAGTCTAACTATGGCTACACCTTC.